These 15 T cell receptor beta chains came from one sample sequenced in a study of blood T cell repertoires in COVID-19. Some clones are missing from TCRdb's copy, which holds only in-frame ones; the method was immunoSEQ multiplex PCR. The sample includes under 250,000 clones, roughly 86% of them seen just once. Material: peripheral blood. The origin of the receptors is a woman aged 55-70 years who had recovered from COVID-19.

V and J are TRBV12-3 or TRBV12-4 and TRBJ2-1; tentative D call: TRBD2 (6 bases). V was trimmed by 5 bases and J by 10 bases, leaving 15 bases between them. The CDR3 has 13 residues. CDR3 region: CASSSGPRGEQFF. DNA for the CDR3: TGTGCCAGCAGTAGCGGGCCCCGGGGAGAGCAGTTCTTC.

This sequence joins TRBV6-5 and TRBJ1-2; 10 positions agree with TRBD1. The germline V gene encodes CDR1 MNHEY and CDR2 SVGAGI. This CDR3 is built from 15 residues. J was trimmed by 13 bases and V by 0 bases; bases with no gene match: 11. The CDR3 bases are TGTGCCAGCAGTTACTCCCAAAGGGGACAGGGGAAGGGCACCTTC. Translation gives CASSYSQRGQGKGTF.

This chain links TRBV2 with TRBJ2-5, with 7 nucleotides matching TRBD1. Germline trimming cut 8 bases from V and 5 bases from J; bases unmatched to any gene: 11. The CDR3 spans 14 residues. Looked up from germline, CDR1 is SNHLY and CDR2 is FYNNEI. This CDR3 is CASGNRGAGETQYF. In nucleotides, the CDR3 is TGTGCCAGCGGAAACAGGGGAGCCGGCGAGACCCAGTACTTC.

This clone was picked up one time. V gene TRBV7-3 combines with J gene TRBJ2-7; a possible D gene is TRBD2 (6 bases). V was clipped by 0 bases and J by 3 bases, with 15 bases between them. Germline V gene lookup returns CDR1 SGHTA and CDR2 FQGTGA. The CDR3 is 16 amino acids. This CDR3 is CASSLTHPRRGYEQYF. CDR3 DNA: TGTGCCAGCAGCTTAACCCACCCGCGGAGGGGCTACGAGCAGTACTTC.

The gene calls are TRBV5-5 and TRBJ2-7, with 9 nucleotides matching TRBD1. This CDR3 spans 16 amino acids. Germline V CDR1 and CDR2: SGHKS, YYEKEE (reference sequence). The V and J ends lost 4 bases and 3 bases, in that order; junction bases with no gene match: 11. The CDR3 loop is CASSPSRTGAVYEQYF. CDR3 nucleotides: TGTGCCAGCAGCCCCAGTCGGACAGGGGCTGTCTACGAGCAGTACTTC.

CDR3 sequence (DNA): TGTGCCAGCAGCGAGGGACAGGGTACCTACAATGAGCAGTTCTTC. Translating gives CASSEGQGTYNEQFF. The gene calls are TRBV7-3 and TRBJ2-1, with 9 bases lining up with TRBD1. V was pared by 5 bases and J by 2 bases, with 4 bases of the junction left unmatched. Per the germline V gene, CDR1 is SGHTA and CDR2 is FQGTGA. The CDR3 runs 15 residues.

This clone was counted a few times. The gene calls are TRBV19 and TRBJ2-1; 8 bases map to TRBD2. Germline V gene lookup returns CDR1 LNHDA and CDR2 SQIVND (reference sequence). The length of the CDR3 is 16 residues. J lost 9 bases, V lost 7 bases, and 17 bases had no gene match. The CDR3 is CASMGSLAARGSEQFF. The CDR3 nucleotides read TGTGCCAGTATGGGCTCACTAGCGGCCCGGGGTAGTGAGCAGTTCTTC. Looking up the rest from reference TRBV19 and TRBJ2-1 gives the full variable domain: DGGITQSPKYLFRKEGQNVTLSCEQNLNHDAMYWYRQDPGQGLRLIYYSQIVNDFQKGDIAEGYSVSREKKESFPLTVTSAQKNPTAFYLCASMGSLAARGSEQFFGPGTRLTVL.

This chain connects TRBV7-9 to TRBJ2-3, with a tentative D call TRBD2 (6 bases). The length of the CDR3 is 15 residues. The V gene's germline CDR1 is SEHNR and CDR2 FQNEAQ (reference sequence). Trimming removed 0 bases from V and 9 bases from J, with 16 bases in between. The CDR3: CASSLALGAEGTQYF. CDR3 nucleotides: TGTGCCAGCAGCTTAGCCCTAGGGGCGGAGGGGACGCAGTATTTT. Complete variable domain (other parts from reference TRBV7-9 and TRBJ2-3): DTGVSQNPRHKITKRGQNVTFRCDPISEHNRLYWYRQTLGQGPEFLTYFQNEAQLEKSRLLSDRFSAERPKGSFSTLEIQRTEQGDSAMYLCASSLALGAEGTQYFGPGTRLTVL.

The rearrangement links TRBV18 to TRBJ2-5; D possibly corresponds to TRBD1 (6 bases). Germline V CDR1 and CDR2: KGHSH, LQKENI. V lost 3 bases and J lost 7, with 21 bases in between. This CDR3 contains 16 residues. CDR3 DNA sequence: TGTGCCAGCTCACCCTCCCCAAGGACAGTGGGGACGACCCAGTACTTC. Its protein product is CASSPSPRTVGTTQYF.

This clone occurred once. The chain carries TRBV4-2 and TRBJ2-7; 8 bases line up with TRBD2. Germline V gene sequence: CDR1 LGHNA, CDR2 YNFKEQ. The length of the CDR3 is 15 residues. Trimming cost V 4 bases and J 2 bases; bases outside gene matches: 7. CDR3 protein: CASSRGLAGAYEQYF. CDR3 nucleotide sequence: TGTGCCAGCAGCCGGGGGCTAGCGGGTGCCTACGAGCAGTACTTC.

The chain carries TRBV11-2 and TRBJ1-1, with a weak D call TRBD1 (5 bases). The CDR3 loop spans 17 amino acids. CDR1 and CDR2 from the germline V gene are SGHAT and FQNNGV. V shed 5 bases and J shed 1 base, with 20 bases lying between them. As DNA, the CDR3 is TGTGCCAGCAGCCCCGGATGGGGGGGGTGGGAGAACACTGAAGCTTTCTTT. The encoded protein is CASSPGWGGWENTEAFF.

The genes are TRBV10-3 and TRBJ1-3, with D perhaps matching TRBD1 (5 bases). The CDR3 has 15 amino acids. Germline values: CDR1 ENHRY, CDR2 SYGVKD. V lost 6 bases and J lost 0, with 12 bases in between. The CDR3 reads CAIRGGESSGNTIYF. DNA of the CDR3: TGTGCCATCAGGGGGGGGGAAAGCTCTGGAAACACCATATATTTT.

The genes are TRBV19 and TRBJ1-2, with D possibly TRBD1 on 6 matching bases. Germline CDR1 LNHDA, CDR2 SQIVND (reference sequence). The CDR3 has 13 amino acids. V shed 3 bases and J shed 4 bases, with 9 bases lying between them. CDR3 sequence: CASSMRGSYGYTF. The CDR3 nucleotides are TGTGCCAGTAGTATGAGGGGGAGCTATGGCTACACCTTC.

The chain joins TRBV28 to TRBJ1-1, with D perhaps TRBD1 (5 bases). This CDR3 region has 14 residues. Trimming removed 3 bases from V and 5 bases from J, with 13 bases in between. Germline loops: CDR1 MDHEN, CDR2 SYDVKM. CDR3 sequence: CASSLGGVWTEAFF. The CDR3 DNA reads as TGTGCCAGCAGTTTGGGGGGGGTTTGGACTGAAGCTTTCTTT.

The chain joins TRBV5-1 to TRBJ1-5; 8 bases are a match to TRBD1. This CDR3 region has 15 residues. Germline trimming cut 3 bases from V and 1 base from J; bases unmatched to any gene: 3. Germline V gene lookup returns CDR1 SGHRS and CDR2 YFSETQ. CDR3 residues: CASSYGQGSNQPQHF. The DNA of the CDR3 is TGCGCCAGCAGCTACGGACAGGGAAGCAATCAGCCCCAGCATTTT. Full variable domain (remainder filled in from reference TRBV5-1 and TRBJ1-5): KAGVTQTPRYLIKTRGQQVTLSCSPISGHRSVSWYQQTPGQGLQFLFEYFSETQRNKGNFPGRFSGRQFSNSRSEMNVSTLELGDSALYLCASSYGQGSNQPQHFGDGTRLSIL.